This T cell receptor (beta chain) was captured by sequencing in a study of identical twins (TCRdb year 2016). Study-level background: To test whether fetal clonotypes persist, the study used deep sequencing on TCR alpha and beta repertoires from monozygotic twins, unrelated adults of various ages, and cord blood. To rule out contamination, replicate twin experiments were performed at different times with different library preparation protocols. Here is what the overall study found, with its caveats: The excess sharing between twins in beta out-of-frame sequences was weaker because fewer shared sequences reduced the signal-to-noise ratio. Zero-insertion analyses could be partly confounded by invariant T cells such as MAIT and iNKT, although diverse VJ usage argued against such confounding for most clonotypes. Because the same donors could not be followed over many years, the conclusions relied on cross-sectional statistical analysis. Recombination models systematically underestimated out-of-frame TCR alpha sharing in monozygotic twins but agreed with sharing between unrelated individuals. Fewer insertions were carried by abundant cord blood beta clonotypes, a similar but weaker trend appeared in young adult naive repertoires, and no such trend appeared in memory repertoires. Compared with coincidental sharing between unrelated individuals, out-of-frame TCR alpha sequences shared between twins had an excess of sequences with low generation probability.

The library was generated by 5' RACE. The sequencer listed for this sample is Illumina HiSeq 2000. A universal primer binding site was introduced by template switching, and a unique molecular identifier was present in the final cDNA, enabling accurate counting of TCR cDNA molecules. First-strand cDNA for TCR alpha and beta chains was synthesized from specific primers in the conserved constant-segment region. To control for contamination, every cDNA library was double barcoded, receiving both a SMART-Mk sample barcode and Illumina barcodes. TruSeq adapter sequences along with Illumina sample barcodes were introduced in two successive PCR steps. TCR alpha and beta cDNA libraries were sequenced on the Illumina HiSeq platform with custom primers. Processing in the source paper ran as follows. MiGEC was used to process raw reads and extract unique molecular identifiers, and MiXCR was used to find CDR3 positions. For each individual, recombination models were inferred using an EM algorithm with the repgenHMM and IGoR tools. Shared clonotype analysis was performed with the tcR package in R, normalizing sharing by the product of cloneset sizes. To study raw recombination free of thymic and clonal selection effects, out-of-frame nonproductive sequences were analyzed. The public reads were reprocessed in TCRdb via fastp at Q25 and MiXCR, keeping in-frame beta chains. Entries are consolidated by CDR3 protein sequence, retaining the most common genes and DNA. The V and J calls were not made by the authors but by TCRdb's processing. The sample records some 900,000 distinct CDR3 sequences, more than 9% of which are singletons. The ten largest make up about 1.6% of the sample.

This clonotype was observed a few times. Its antigen has not been determined. Base qualities are not at hand, and no much larger clone is one base apart. The CDR3, cysteine through phenylalanine, is 15 amino acids long. Only the CDR3 DNA is retained, 45 bases long and in frame from the first base. V is clipped by 3 bases and J by 0 bases, and the sequence between their germline boundaries is 11 bases long. The germline V gene (reference sequence) yields LGHDT for CDR1 and YNNKEL for CDR2. Only healthy Caucasian donors were included. Three pairs of female monozygotic twins, all aged about 18 to 30 years, were included in the twin cohort. The RNA used for TCR libraries was isolated from peripheral blood mononuclear cells. These data are also associated with another study on yellow fever vaccine responses in identical twins. Per that second paper: The T cell response to vaccination in identical twins was reported by the authors to appear partly convergent and partly personalized. In the study, vaccine-responding T cell clones were precisely tracked in identical twins.

The sequenced sample consisted of PBMCs. The source of this sequence is a woman between 18 and 29 years old in good health. In this chain, TRBV3-1 is recombined with TRBJ2-5; the D gene is unclear. The CDR3 protein is CASSQRSGYQETQYF. The DNA sequence is as follows: TGTGCCAGCAGCCAGCGGAGTGGGTACCAAGAGACCCAGTACTTC.